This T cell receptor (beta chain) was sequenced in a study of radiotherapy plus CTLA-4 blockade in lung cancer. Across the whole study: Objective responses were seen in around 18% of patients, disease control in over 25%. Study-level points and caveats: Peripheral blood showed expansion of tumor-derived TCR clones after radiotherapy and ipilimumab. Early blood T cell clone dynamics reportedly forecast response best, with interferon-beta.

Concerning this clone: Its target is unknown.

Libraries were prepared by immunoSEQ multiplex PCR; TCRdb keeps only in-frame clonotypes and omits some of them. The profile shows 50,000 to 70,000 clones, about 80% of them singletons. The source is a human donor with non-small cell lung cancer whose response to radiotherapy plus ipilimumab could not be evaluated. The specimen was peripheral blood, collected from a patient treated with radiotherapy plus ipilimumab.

In DNA form, the CDR3 reads TGCAGTGCTAGAACAGGGAGTGGCTACACCTTC. Its protein product is CSARTGSGYTF. This sequence joins TRBV20-1 and TRBJ1-2, with D possibly being TRBD1 (6 bases). V lost 2 bases and J 7 bases, leaving 8 bases between the germline ends. Germline values: CDR1 DFQATT, CDR2 SNEGSKA (reference sequence). The CDR3 extends over 11 amino acids.